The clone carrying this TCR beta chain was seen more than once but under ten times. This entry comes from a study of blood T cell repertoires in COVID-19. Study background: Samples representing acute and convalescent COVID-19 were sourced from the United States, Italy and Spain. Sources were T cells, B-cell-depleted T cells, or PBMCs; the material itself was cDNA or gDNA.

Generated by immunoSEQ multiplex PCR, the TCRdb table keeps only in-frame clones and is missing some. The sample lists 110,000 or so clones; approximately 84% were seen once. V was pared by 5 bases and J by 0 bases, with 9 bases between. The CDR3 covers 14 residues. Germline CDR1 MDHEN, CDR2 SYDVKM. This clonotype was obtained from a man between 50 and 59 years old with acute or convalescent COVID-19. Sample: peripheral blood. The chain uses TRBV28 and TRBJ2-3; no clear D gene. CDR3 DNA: TGTGCCAGCAGTGCCAGAGGAAGCACAGATACGCAGTATTTT. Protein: CASSARGSTDTQYF.